This TCR beta chain came from a study of cytomegalovirus exposure and HLA in healthy donors (dated by TCRdb to about 2017). About the full investigation: An earlier analysis of more than 550 of the donors reported 250 to 350 Gb of sequence data and approximately 120 million unique TCR beta sequences obtained from roughly 180 million T cells. About 300 gigabases of sequencing data and tens of millions of unique TCR sequences were included in an early release covering roughly 600 HLA-typed donors. The genetic ancestry cluster associated with self-reported Caucasian donors included about four fifths of the roughly 380 genotyped donors. The study aimed to test whether signatures of past pathogen exposure could be identified by cataloging public T cell receptors. The T cell repertoires of 666 subjects were profiled by immunosequencing and related to cytomegalovirus serostatus. Along with the roughly 700-subject first cohort, a separate validation cohort of over a hundred different subjects was used. The study combined high-throughput TCR immunosequencing, statistical association of individual TCRs with disease status, and machine learning to predict cytomegalovirus infection status. A later analysis re-examined previously published TCR beta repertoires from just over 650 donors and added high-resolution HLA genotyping to investigate patterns of TCR occurrence. The later analysis used no new phenotypic data to find candidate immune exposures, relying instead on TCR beta sequences and their occurrence across donors. In an earlier analysis of 500 to 650 of the donors, high-throughput TCR beta sequencing was used to judge whether each TCR beta V gene segment behaved as functional or pseudogenic. Donor age, sex, ethnicity and CMV serostatus were compiled alongside the repertoire data. In a later genetic analysis, genome-wide SNP genotypes for 398 of the 666 donors were used, and that subset was treated as a discovery cohort. All discovery cohort repertoires had been generated on a single sequencing platform. HLA typing covered class I and class II loci at four-digit resolution. The number of donors typed differed by locus, with roughly 629-640 for A, B, C, DRB1 and DQB1, roughly 520 for DQA1, 606 for DPA1, and approximately 470 for DPB1. Four to six DR-DQ haplotypes were handled as single units for association and clustering, since linkage in the cohort was strong. Among about 400 genotyped donors of the cohort, an average of roughly 230,000 unique TCR beta nucleotide sequences was sequenced per donor, of which 15% to 20% were non-productive.

The germline ends are 17 bases apart after V is trimmed by 2 bases and J by 9 bases. According to the germline V gene, CDR1 reads SGDLS and CDR2 reads YYNGEE. The CDR3, cysteine through phenylalanine, is 14 amino acids long. Just CDR3 DNA is preserved here, 42 bases in frame from base 1. Libraries were built with the immunoSEQ multiplex PCR assay. The multiplex PCR relied on a mix of 60 forward primers for TCR Vbeta segments and 13 reverse primers for TCR Jbeta segments. The CDR3 region of rearranged TCR beta genes was amplified from genomic DNA with a multiplex PCR assay. On the Illumina HiSeq System, the amplified TCR beta libraries were sequenced as 87-base-pair reads. As for the original processing: A later analysis tallied approximately 87 million unique TCR beta chains across the 650 to 750 repertoires, and around 12 million of those chains were shared by two or more donors. Raw reads were error-corrected and collapsed into unique sequences by a nearest-neighbor algorithm in which closely related sequences were merged to remove PCR and sequencing errors. CDR3 sequences were aligned to IMGT reference sequences to assign V, D and J gene segments. For a sequence to be retained, at least a six-nucleotide match to both a V gene segment and a J gene segment was required. A rearrangement was called productive if the CDR3 had no stop codons and remained in frame with V and J, and every other rearrangement was called non-productive. CDR3 was defined by IMGT convention, running from the second conserved V-encoded cysteine to the conserved J-encoded phenylalanine. The earlier analysis of 550 to 650 of the donors excluded any sequence lacking an unambiguous match to a single V gene segment. An earlier analysis of several hundred of the donors called V segments functional above 56.7% productive rearrangements and segregating when the between-donor standard deviation exceeded 5%. To diagnose cytomegalovirus status from the catalog of TCR beta chain sequences, a statistical classification framework was built. V and J gene assignment, in a later analysis, came from comparing TCR nucleotide sequences with IMGT/GENE-DB human TR gene sequences. The TCRdist pipeline was used in a later analysis to assign CDR3 sequences and most-parsimonious VDJ recombination scenarios. In a later analysis, every TCR beta chain was defined by the combination of its CDR3 amino acid sequence and its V-gene family, and reads without a unique V-gene family were dropped. In a later analysis, a few hundred highly shared, low-generation-probability nucleotide sequences were removed to address suspected cross-contamination and a sequencing artifact. A later analysis calculated a clonal expansion index for each public chain from normalized within-repertoire ranks of inferred template counts. In a later analysis, generation probabilities were computed with a VDJ recombination model fitted to out-of-frame rearrangements, and the resulting probabilities were checked against IGoR. In a later analysis, TCR-TCR, TCR-HLA and TCR-CMV co-occurrence was scored with hypergeometric tests, and a repertoire-size bias correction was applied to TCR pairs. A later analysis estimated false discovery rates by permuting HLA or CMV assignments 20 times. In a later analysis, co-occurring TCRs were grouped with DBSCAN, and TCRdist sequence similarity was added when clustering was performed within HLA-allele-positive subsets. Co-occurrence clustering excluded repertoires with fewer than 30,000 or more than 120,000 public chains, plus five with anomalous nucleotide sharing. Here the immuneACCESS table is served through TCRdb, limited to in-frame sequences with V and J called. Missing clones are a known gap in these copies; in checked studies unresolved V genes cover under half, and the rest lacks a known reason. Clonal size and the V and J genes are those of that table, whereas D and trimming came from the DNA. In this sample the table shows about 89,000 clones, about a tenth of which occur a single time. The ten largest clones add up to around 5% of the sample.

The cohort was made up of roughly 670 healthy bone marrow donors. At the time of sampling, all cohort members were nominally healthy, though unrecorded immune exposures were likely present. The donor tested CMV seropositive, placing the donor among the 289 seropositive members of the cohort. A peripheral blood sample was provided by each donor, and peripheral blood mononuclear cells were used for TCR beta sequencing. Genomic DNA extraction from the blood cell samples was performed with the Qiagen DNeasy Blood Extraction Kit. What the research found in general, with its limitations: A group of highly shared sequence variants was considered likely to be a technical artifact of the sequencing pipeline. The cohort was sequenced for TCR beta chains only, and without alpha or paired-chain data the features that could be detected were limited. Compared with equally common non-associated chains, HLA-associated TCR beta chains in a later analysis were more clonally expanded and had lower generation probabilities. According to a later genetic analysis, donors in an Asian-associated ancestry cluster had fewer N-insertions in productive TCRs than the roughly 660-donor mean. Presence/absence analyses assumed roughly uniform sequencing depth across donors, an assumption that may not hold. At a false discovery rate of 0.05, a later analysis linked roughly 17,000 TCR beta sequences to specific HLA alleles. Most TCR sequences were observed very rarely across donors, whereas some public TCRs were present in many individuals. A further reported finding was that TCR beta sequences accurately predicted the HLA-A and HLA-B alleles for most subjects in the first cohort. In a later analysis, several top co-occurrence clusters were reported to appear linked to parvovirus B19, influenza, CMV and Epstein-Barr virus. Because some donors lacked HLA typing at each locus, the association tests relied only on the typed subset. An association between a missense DCLRE1C variant and V-gene and J-gene trimming of TCR beta chains was found in a later genetic analysis and replicated in an independent cohort. Correlated functional status among segregating V segments might reflect linkage disequilibrium, but an unknown experimental factor could not be ruled out. A later analysis found that most CMV-associated TCR beta chains appeared HLA-restricted, with HLA associations seemingly driven largely by CMV exposure. The 87-base-pair reads could not distinguish some IMGT-functional V segments, including TRBV6-2 and TRBV6-3, so those segments were excluded. Immune exposure information for the cohort was limited to CMV serostatus. A later analysis found that TCR association rates varied across HLA loci, with DRB1 alleles showing the most associated TCRs and HLA-C alleles the fewest. The earlier analysis of 587 of the donors excluded about 16 rarely observed V segments, including chromosome 9 orphons, because counts were too low. Cytomegalovirus status was reported to be diagnosed by the classifier with high specificity and sensitivity in both the original and validation cohorts. In vitro tests confirmed that a few of the cytomegalovirus-associated TCR beta chains recognize cytomegalovirus antigens. The study gave a list of 150 to 200 TCR beta chains associated with cytomegalovirus. The authors suggested that the approach could potentially be extended to other disease states and immunological phenotypes. Assigning TCR associations to individual alleles was difficult when HLA alleles, especially DR and DQ, strongly co-occurred. An earlier analysis of 450 to 750 of the donors showed that most TCR beta V segments appeared in productive rearrangements either about 90% or about 30% of the time, which broadly matched IMGT annotations.

This clone was picked up a small number of times. Its antigen remains undetermined. Base quality data are lacking; no much larger clone is found one base away. The receptor's source is a man aged 50 to 59 in good health and CMV-seropositive. Sequenced sample: PBMCs. This chain joins TRBV9 to TRBJ2-5; a tentative D match to TRBD2 spans 6 bases. The CDR3 protein sequence reads: CASSVGSGSLAQYF. The DNA sequence is as follows: TGTGCCAGCAGCGTGGGTAGCGGTTCCTTGGCCCAGTACTTC.